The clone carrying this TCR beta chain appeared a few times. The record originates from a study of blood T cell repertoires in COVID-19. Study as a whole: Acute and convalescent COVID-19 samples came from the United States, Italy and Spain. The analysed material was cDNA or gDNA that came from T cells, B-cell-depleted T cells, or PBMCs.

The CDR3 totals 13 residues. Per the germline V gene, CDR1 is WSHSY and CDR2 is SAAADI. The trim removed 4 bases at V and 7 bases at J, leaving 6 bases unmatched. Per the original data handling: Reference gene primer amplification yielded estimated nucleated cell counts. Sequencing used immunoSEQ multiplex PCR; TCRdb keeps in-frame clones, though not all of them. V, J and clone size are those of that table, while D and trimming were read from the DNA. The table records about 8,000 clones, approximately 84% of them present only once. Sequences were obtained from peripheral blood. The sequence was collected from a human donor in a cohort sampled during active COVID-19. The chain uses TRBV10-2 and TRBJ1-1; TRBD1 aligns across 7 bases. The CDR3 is CASSGQGGLEAFF. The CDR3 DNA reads TGCGCCAGCAGTGGACAGGGCGGACTTGAAGCTTTCTTT.